The entry below describes one T cell receptor beta chain. This specimen comes from a study of Ad26.COV2.S vaccination and SARS-CoV-2 variants. Turning to the study itself: As a participant in COV1001, the donor was in the Ad26.COV2.S trial arm.

Specified treatment: 15 to 20 received Ad26.COV2.S at low or high dose, single or two shots; about 5 received placebo; per-sample allocation not given. Collection of samples fell on day 63 after the first vaccine or placebo injection. This table comes from immunoSEQ multiplex PCR, and its TCRdb copy is limited to in-frame clones, with some not included. Here the sample spans roughly 350,000 clones, roughly 84% being singletons. This CDR3 spans 16 amino acids. Germline CDR1 reads KGHSH; CDR2 reads LQKENI. Trimming cost V 4 bases and J 4 bases; bases outside gene matches: 12. The receptor was isolated from a person between 18 and 59 years old who received the Ad26.COV2.S COVID-19 vaccine or a placebo. The J gene is TRBJ1-2, the V gene TRBV18, with 7 nucleotides matching TRBD1. The input for sequencing was peripheral blood, taken in a trial of Ad26.COV2.S vaccine versus placebo. The CDR3 is CASSRSSEGAIYGYTF. DNA of the CDR3: TGTGCCAGCTCACGATCGTCCGAGGGGGCCATCTATGGCTACACCTTC.